This T cell receptor beta chain comes out of a study of cytomegalovirus exposure and HLA in healthy donors. Findings and limits, study-wide: Across donors, most TCRs were seen rarely, yet some public ones were widespread. Available immune exposure information was restricted to CMV serostatus only.

A word on this clone: Its antigen is unidentified.

The PCR had 60 Vbeta and 13 Jbeta primers. Measured with immunoSEQ multiplex PCR; TCRdb has only the in-frame clones, and not every one. This sample yields about 91,000 clones, of which around 78% are seen a single time; less than 5.5% belongs to the top ten. The sequenced sample consisted of PBMCs. This receptor was taken from a male donor in good health and CMV-seropositive.

The CDR3 is CASSFMSQGLNTEAFF. The CDR3 DNA is TGTGCCAGCAGTTTTATGAGCCAGGGGCTGAACACTGAAGCTTTCTTT. The chain is built from TRBV27 and TRBJ1-1; D is perhaps TRBD1 (6 bases). Germline V gene data show CDR1 as MNHEY and CDR2 as SMNVEV (reference sequence). Trimming took 3 bases from V and 0 from J, leaving 14 bases between them. The CDR3 has 16 residues.